These 21 T cell receptor beta chains originate from one sample sequenced in a study of CD8 T cells in Susac syndrome. RNA, at about 0.45 to 1 ug, was reverse transcribed with random hexamers. TCRdb independently ran MiXCR on the immunoSEQ multiplex PCR reads; one entry per CDR3 protein. Of around 100,000 distinct CDR3 sequences in the sample, around 95% were seen once. Material: CD8+ T cells from PBMCs. These receptors were taken from a human donor with Susac syndrome.

V and J are TRBV2 and TRBJ2-2; D unclear. V was trimmed by 6 bases and J by 8 bases, leaving 10 bases between them. This CDR3 spans 12 amino acids. CDR1 is SNHLY and CDR2 is FYNNEI in the germline V gene. The CDR3 DNA reads TGTGCCAGCAGGGATTCGAGAGGGGAGCTGTTTTTT. Translated, it gives CASRDSRGELFF.

The chain carries TRBV12-3 or TRBV12-4 and TRBJ1-5; 8 bases match TRBD1. V gave up 6 bases and J gave up 5 bases; unmatched junction bases: 9. The CDR3 covers 15 residues. CDR3 residues: CASSRQGLGDQPQHF. The CDR3, as DNA: TGTGCCAGCAGCAGACAGGGGTTAGGGGATCAGCCCCAGCATTTT.

This clonotype was detected only a few times. The chain has TRBV29-1 and TRBJ1-1; D remains unclear. Germline V gene lookup returns CDR1 SQVTM and CDR2 ANQGSEA. Trimming stripped 3 bases from V and 3 bases from J, with 5 bases between. The CDR3 runs 11 residues. The DNA of the CDR3 is TGCAGCGTTGATCGGGACACTGAAGCTTTCTTT. This translates into CSVDRDTEAFF. Filled out from reference TRBV29-1 and TRBJ1-1, the complete variable domain reads SAVISQKPSRDICQRGTSLTIQCQVDSQVTMMFWYRQQPGQSLTLIATANQGSEATYESGFVIDKFPISRPNLTFSTLTVSNMSPEDSSIYLCSVDRDTEAFFGQGTRLTVV.

This chain joins TRBV20-1 and TRBJ2-4; the D gene is possibly TRBD1 (6 bases). Trimming pared 1 base from V and 0 bases from J, leaving 10 bases between. The length of the CDR3 is 15 residues. The germline V gene has CDR1 DFQATT and CDR2 SNEGSKA (reference sequence). The CDR3 sequence: CSARGDNLAKNIQYF. Here the CDR3 DNA reads TGCAGTGCTAGAGGGGACAACCTAGCCAAAAACATTCAGTACTTC.

This chain's CDR3 is CASSLIGENTEAFF. CDR3 bases: TGCGCCAGCAGCTTGATTGGGGAGAACACTGAAGCTTTCTTT. This chain links TRBV5-1 with TRBJ1-1; D unclear. Deletions cut 1 base from V and 1 base from J, with 8 bases between. There are 14 residues in the CDR3. The germline V gene has CDR1 SGHRS and CDR2 YFSETQ. Full variable domain (missing parts from reference TRBV5-1 and TRBJ1-1): KAGVTQTPRYLIKTRGQQVTLSCSPISGHRSVSWYQQTPGQGLQFLFEYFSETQRNKGNFPGRFSGRQFSNSRSEMNVSTLELGDSALYLCASSLIGENTEAFFGQGTRLTVV.

The chain employs TRBV10-2 and TRBJ1-6; D is undetermined. The ends were cut back, 6 bases at V and 9 bases at J, with 18 bases in the middle. The CDR3 runs to 15 residues. The germline gives CDR1 WSHSY, CDR2 SAAADI. The CDR3 coding sequence is TGCGCCAGCAGGAGTTCGGTGGATGGGAGTTCACCCCTCCACTTT. It specifies CASRSSVDGSSPLHF.

The chain links TRBV5-6 to TRBJ2-1; D is possibly TRBD2 (6 bases). Germline V gene lookup returns CDR1 SGHDT and CDR2 YYEEEE. Trimming left V 3 bases short and J 5 bases short, with 12 bases between. The CDR3 extends over 14 amino acids. The CDR3 DNA follows: TGTGCCAGCAGCTATAGCGGAGCAGACAATGAGCAGTTCTTC. Protein product: CASSYSGADNEQFF.

The chain employs TRBV25-1 and TRBJ2-7, with TRBD1 as a possible D gene (5 bases). CDR1 is MGHDK and CDR2 is SYGVNS in the germline V gene. This CDR3 has 13 residues. V lost 6 bases to trimming and J lost 4 bases, with 13 bases between them. CDR3 amino acids: CASRGPAGYEQYF. The CDR3 nucleotides read TGTGCCAGCAGGGGCCCTGCAGGGTACGAGCAGTACTTC.

In its sample, this clonotype was seen once. The CDR3 spells CASSFSATEQFF. As DNA, the CDR3 is TGTGCCAGCAGCTTTTCGGCGACCGAGCAGTTCTTC. The genes are TRBV7-2 and TRBJ2-1, with D uncertain. This CDR3 has 12 residues. The germline gives CDR1 SGHTA, CDR2 FQGNSA. Between the trimmed V and J ends, which lost 3 bases and 10 bases, there was a span of 10 bases.

The chain joins TRBV27 to TRBJ1-1; no definite D call. V lost 5 bases and J 0 bases, leaving 10 bases between the germline ends. In germline, CDR1 is MNHEY, CDR2 SMNVEV (reference sequence). This CDR3 has 14 residues. Written as DNA, the CDR3 is TGTGCCAGCAGTGCGGGTCTCATGAACACTGAAGCTTTCTTT. Translated, it gives CASSAGLMNTEAFF.

DNA of the CDR3: TGTGCCAGCAGTACAATAAGCAATCAGCCCCAGCATTTT. This gives the protein CASSTISNQPQHF. The J gene is TRBJ1-5, the V gene TRBV6-5; unclear D gene. V shed 5 bases and J shed 1 base, with 6 bases lying between them. The CDR3 consists of 13 residues. In germline, CDR1 is MNHEY, CDR2 SVGAGI.

The chain joins TRBV7-9 to TRBJ2-5; weak D call: TRBD2 (6 bases). Germline values: CDR1 SEHNR, CDR2 FQNEAQ (reference sequence). This CDR3 spans 15 amino acids. Deletions cut 5 bases from V and 2 bases from J, with 15 bases between. The CDR3: CASSLPGLTQETQYF. The CDR3, as DNA: TGTGCCAGCAGCCTGCCGGGACTCACACAAGAGACCCAGTACTTC. Filled out from reference TRBV7-9 and TRBJ2-5, the complete variable domain reads DTGVSQNPRHKITKRGQNVTFRCDPISEHNRLYWYRQTLGQGPEFLTYFQNEAQLEKSRLLSDRFSAERPKGSFSTLEIQRTEQGDSAMYLCASSLPGLTQETQYFGPGTRLLVL.

The chain is built from TRBV11-2 and TRBJ2-1; a weak D match, TRBD1 (6 bases). CDR1 and CDR2 from the germline V gene are SGHAT and FQNNGV. V lost 5 bases and J lost 5, with 13 bases in between. The CDR3 loop spans 14 amino acids. CDR3 amino acids: CASSAPGTNNEQFF. Here the CDR3 DNA reads TGTGCCAGCAGCGCGCCCGGGACAAACAATGAGCAGTTCTTC.

The rearrangement joins TRBV6-2 or TRBV6-3 to TRBJ2-5; D call uncertain. CDR1 is MNHEY and CDR2 is SVGEGT in the germline V gene. The germline V and J ends were trimmed by 5 bases and 0 bases, with 4 bases remaining between them. The CDR3 covers 12 residues. The CDR3 bases are TGTGCCAGCAGTGGACACCAAGAGACCCAGTACTTC. It codes for CASSGHQETQYF.

The J gene is TRBJ1-1, the V gene TRBV29-1; the D gene is possibly TRBD1 (5 bases). The CDR3 length is 10 residues. Germline CDR1 is SQVTM and CDR2 is ANQGSEA. V was trimmed by 4 bases and J by 11 bases, leaving 11 bases between them. This chain's CDR3 is CSVVSGIAFF. The CDR3 DNA follows: TGCAGCGTTGTGTCAGGGATTGCTTTCTTT.

This chain links TRBV20-1 with TRBJ1-4; the match to TRBD1 covers 12 bases. The V segment lost 3 bases and the J segment 8 bases; nucleotides outside the gene matches: 10. The CDR3 has 16 residues. Germline-derived CDR1 and CDR2 are DFQATT and SNEGSKA (reference sequence). This CDR3 reads CSASGTGGDNGEKLFF. The CDR3 coding sequence is TGCAGTGCTAGTGGGACAGGGGGCGACAATGGGGAAAAACTGTTTTTT.

This chain joins TRBV6-6 and TRBJ1-1, with D maybe TRBD1 (6 bases). Looked up from germline, CDR1 is MNHNY and CDR2 is SVGAGI (reference sequence). Trimming took 2 bases from V and 3 from J, leaving 10 bases between them. CDR3 length: 14 amino acids. This CDR3 reads CASSYGGPDTEAFF. For the CDR3, the DNA is TGTGCCAGCAGTTACGGGGGGCCGGACACTGAAGCTTTCTTT.

The rearrangement joins TRBV7-9 to TRBJ2-7, with 12 bases that match TRBD2. Germline CDR1 and CDR2: SEHNR and FQNEAQ (reference sequence). V gave up 1 base and J gave up 2 bases; unmatched junction bases: 0. The CDR3 covers 15 residues. In DNA form, the CDR3 reads TGTGCCAGCAGCTTAGGGACTAGCGGGACCTACGAGCAGTACTTC. Protein product: CASSLGTSGTYEQYF.

The chain employs TRBV5-6 and TRBJ2-3; 7 nucleotides line up with TRBD2. V lost 2 bases and J lost 3; bases outside the gene matches: 3. The CDR3 contains 14 residues. Germline V gives CDR1 SGHDT, CDR2 YYEEEE. CDR3 protein: CASSFGRSTDTQYF. The CDR3 nucleotides are TGTGCCAGCAGCTTCGGGAGGTCGACAGATACGCAGTATTTT.

This chain uses TRBV5-6 with TRBJ2-7; either TRBD1 or TRBD2 may fit D (5 bases each). This CDR3 spans 14 amino acids. Germline lookup yields CDR1 SGHDT and CDR2 YYEEEE. V lost 4 bases to trimming and J lost 2 bases, with 13 bases between them. Here the CDR3 reads CASSLTGTPYEQYF. For the CDR3, the DNA is TGTGCCAGCAGCCTTACCGGGACCCCCTACGAGCAGTACTTC.

The CDR3, as DNA: TGTGCCAGCAGCGTAGAATTTGATGCAGATACGCAGTATTTT. Translation gives CASSVEFDADTQYF. This sequence joins TRBV9 and TRBJ2-3; D unclear. Trimming cost V 0 bases and J 4 bases, with 9 bases left between them. The CDR3 has 14 amino acids. Germline lookup yields CDR1 SGDLS and CDR2 YYNGEE.